This T cell receptor (beta chain) originates from a study of technical replicates of blood from a few donors. The germline gives CDR1 KGHSH, CDR2 LQKENI. The CDR3 consists of 16 residues. J lost 1 base, V lost 5 bases, and 4 bases had no gene match. TCRdb keeps only in-frame clones here, not all; method: immunoSEQ multiplex PCR. Of around 74,000 clones listed, 65% to 90% are singletons. This clone was counted a few times. The chain joins TRBV18 to TRBJ2-3; 12 positions agree with TRBD2. This clonotype was sampled from a human donor in good health. Some clones in this sample may be carry-over from other donors' samples. Input material: PBMCs. CDR3 DNA: TGTGCCAGCTCATCCCCTAGCGGGGGGGGCACAGATACGCAGTATTTT. This encodes CASSSPSGGGTDTQYF.